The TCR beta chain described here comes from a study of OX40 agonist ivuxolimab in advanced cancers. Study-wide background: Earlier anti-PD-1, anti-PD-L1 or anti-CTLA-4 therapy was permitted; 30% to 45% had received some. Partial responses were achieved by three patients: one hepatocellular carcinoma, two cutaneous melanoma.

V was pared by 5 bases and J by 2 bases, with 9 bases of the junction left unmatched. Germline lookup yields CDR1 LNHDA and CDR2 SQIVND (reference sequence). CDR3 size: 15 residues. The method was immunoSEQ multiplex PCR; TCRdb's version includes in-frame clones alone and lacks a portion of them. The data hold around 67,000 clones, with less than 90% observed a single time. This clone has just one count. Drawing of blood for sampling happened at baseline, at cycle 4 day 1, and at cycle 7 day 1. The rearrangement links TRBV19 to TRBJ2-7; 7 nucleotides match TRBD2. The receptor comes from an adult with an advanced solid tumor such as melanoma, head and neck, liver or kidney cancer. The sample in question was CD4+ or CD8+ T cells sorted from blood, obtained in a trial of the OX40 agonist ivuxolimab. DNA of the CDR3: TGTGCCAGTAGTTTGGGGGGGTTCGGGGCCTACGAGCAGTACTTC. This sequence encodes CASSLGGFGAYEQYF.